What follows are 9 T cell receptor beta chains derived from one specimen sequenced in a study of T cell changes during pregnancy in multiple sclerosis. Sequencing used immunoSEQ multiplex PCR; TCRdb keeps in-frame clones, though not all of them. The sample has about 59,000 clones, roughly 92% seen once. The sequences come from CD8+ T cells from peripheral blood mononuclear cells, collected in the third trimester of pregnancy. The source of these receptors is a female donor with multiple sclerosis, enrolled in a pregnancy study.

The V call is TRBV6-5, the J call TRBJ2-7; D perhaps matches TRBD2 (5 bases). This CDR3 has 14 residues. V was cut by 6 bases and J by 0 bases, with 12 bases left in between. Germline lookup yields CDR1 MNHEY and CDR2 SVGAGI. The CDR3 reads CASRPLVGSYEQYF. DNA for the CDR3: TGTGCCAGCAGACCACTAGTCGGCTCCTACGAGCAGTACTTC.

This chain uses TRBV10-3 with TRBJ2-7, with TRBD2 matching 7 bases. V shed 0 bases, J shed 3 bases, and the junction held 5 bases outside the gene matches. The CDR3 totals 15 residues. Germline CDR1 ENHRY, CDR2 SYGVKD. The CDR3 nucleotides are TGTGCCATCAGTGAGTCGGGTAGCGGGCTCTACGAGCAGTACTTC. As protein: CAISESGSGLYEQYF.

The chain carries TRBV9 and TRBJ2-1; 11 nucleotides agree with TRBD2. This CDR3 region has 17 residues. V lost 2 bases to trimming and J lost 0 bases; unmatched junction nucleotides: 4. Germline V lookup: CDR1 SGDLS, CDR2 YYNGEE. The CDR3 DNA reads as TGTGCCAGCAGCGTCGGTACTAGCGGGAGCTCCTACAATGAGCAGTTCTTC. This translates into CASSVGTSGSSYNEQFF.

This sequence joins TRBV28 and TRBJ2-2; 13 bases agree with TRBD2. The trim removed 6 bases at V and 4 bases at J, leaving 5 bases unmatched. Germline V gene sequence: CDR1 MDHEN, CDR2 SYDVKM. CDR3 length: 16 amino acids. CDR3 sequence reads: CASRLTSGRATGELFF. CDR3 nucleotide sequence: TGTGCCAGCAGGTTAACTAGCGGGAGGGCCACCGGGGAGCTGTTTTTT. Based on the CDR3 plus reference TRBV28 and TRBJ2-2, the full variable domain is DVKVTQSSRYLVKRTGEKVFLECVQDMDHENMFWYRQDPGLGLRLIYFSYDVKMKEKGDIPEGYSVSREKKERFSLILESASTNQTSMYLCASRLTSGRATGELFFGEGSRLTVL.

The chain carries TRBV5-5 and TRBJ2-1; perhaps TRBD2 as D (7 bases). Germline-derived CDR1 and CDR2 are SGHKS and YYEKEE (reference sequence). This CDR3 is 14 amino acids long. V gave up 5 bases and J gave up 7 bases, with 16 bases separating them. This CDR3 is CASRGVGGENEQFF. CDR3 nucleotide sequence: TGTGCCAGCAGGGGGGTAGGGGGGGAGAATGAGCAGTTCTTC.

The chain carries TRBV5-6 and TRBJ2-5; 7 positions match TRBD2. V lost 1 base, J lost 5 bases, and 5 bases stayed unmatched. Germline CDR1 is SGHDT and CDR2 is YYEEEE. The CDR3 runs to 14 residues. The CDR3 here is CASSLIGEGETQYF. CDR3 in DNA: TGTGCCAGCAGCTTGATAGGGGAGGGGGAGACCCAGTACTTC.

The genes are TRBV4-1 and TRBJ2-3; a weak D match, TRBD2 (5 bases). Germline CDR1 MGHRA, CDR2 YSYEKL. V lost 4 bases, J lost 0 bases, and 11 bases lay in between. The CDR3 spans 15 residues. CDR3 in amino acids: CASSLGERSTDTQYF. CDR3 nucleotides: TGCGCCAGCAGCCTTGGGGAGAGAAGCACAGATACGCAGTATTTT.

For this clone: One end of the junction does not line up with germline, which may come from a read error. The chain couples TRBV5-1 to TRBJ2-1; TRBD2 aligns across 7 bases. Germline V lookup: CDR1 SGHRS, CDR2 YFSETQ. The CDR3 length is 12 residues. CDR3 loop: CASSLGDAGEIF. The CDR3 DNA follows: TGCGCCAGCAGCTTGGGGGATGCGGGGGAGATCTTC.

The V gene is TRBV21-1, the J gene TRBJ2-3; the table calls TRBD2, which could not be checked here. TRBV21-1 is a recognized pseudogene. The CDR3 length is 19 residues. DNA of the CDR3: TGTGCCAGCAGCAAATTGGAAGGGGTAGGAGCGGGCGACCCAGATACGCAGTATTTT. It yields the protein CASSKLEGVGAGDPDTQYF.